These 9 T cell receptor beta chains were all obtained from the same sample, sequenced in a study of CD8+ T cells in alopecia areata. RNA extraction and reverse transcription yielded cDNA as sequencing template. Data came from immunoSEQ multiplex PCR; TCRdb stores just in-frame clones and leaves some out. The repertoire holds around 140,000 clones, with 40% to 65% as singletons. Source: CD4+ T cells sorted from blood, taken at week 0. Source of these receptors: a human donor with alopecia areata.

Regarding this clone: Since no conserved phenylalanine or tryptophan closes the CDR3, a read error is the likely cause. Because the CDR3's place on the DNA is in doubt, the DNA is left out and the CDR3 is given as listed by TCRdb. J is TRBJ2-7 and V is TRBV2; TRBD1 reflects the table's D call only, with no check against the DNA. Germline loops: CDR1 SNHLY, CDR2 FYNNEI. The CDR3 spans 10 residues, counting both ends. The CDR3 loop is CASREGDRVR.

CDR3 DNA sequence: TGTGCCAGCACCTCCTTCGGTGAGCAGTTCTTC. This encodes CASTSFGEQFF. The J gene is TRBJ2-1, the V gene TRBV2; D not resolved. The V gene's germline CDR1 is SNHLY and CDR2 FYNNEI. The CDR3 sequence is 11 residues long. With 7 bases removed from V and 9 bases from J, the gap between germline ends came to 10 bases.

The V and J genes are TRBV4-2 and TRBJ2-2; D is ambiguous. Germline V lookup: CDR1 LGHNA, CDR2 YNFKEQ. Trimming left V 0 bases short and J 6 bases short, with 8 bases between. This CDR3 is 14 amino acids long. In DNA, the CDR3 is TGTGCCAGCAGCCAAGAAGGGCGATCCGGGGAGCTGTTTTTT. Translated, it gives CASSQEGRSGELFF.

Only a few counts were recorded for this clone. The chain is built from TRBV30 and TRBJ2-5; perhaps TRBD2 as D (5 bases). The CDR3 covers 15 residues. Germline V gene lookup returns CDR1 GTSNPN and CDR2 SVGIG (reference sequence). Trimming stripped 1 base from V and 3 bases from J, with 15 bases between. The CDR3 here is CAWSDWSGWEETQYF. The CDR3 DNA sequence: TGTGCCTGGAGTGACTGGAGCGGTTGGGAAGAGACCCAGTACTTC. Complete variable domain (other parts from reference TRBV30 and TRBJ2-5): SQTIHQWPATLVQPVGSPLSLECTVEGTSNPNLYWYRQAAGRGLQLLFYSVGIGQISSEVPQNLSASRPQDRQFILSSKKLLLSDSGFYLCAWSDWSGWEETQYFGPGTRLLVL.

The chain couples TRBV29-1 to TRBJ1-1, with a possible D match to TRBD1 (5 bases). The V gene's germline CDR1 is SQVTM and CDR2 ANQGSEA. This CDR3 region has 11 residues. Trimming took 7 bases from V and 2 from J, leaving 8 bases between them. CDR3: CSGGGNTEAFF. The CDR3 DNA reads TGCAGCGGGGGGGGAAACACTGAAGCTTTCTTT.

The table lists this clone with a few counts. The genes are TRBV2 and TRBJ2-7; TRBD2 might be the D (5 bases). CDR1 and CDR2 (germline): SNHLY, FYNNEI. The CDR3 covers 13 residues. V was clipped by 8 bases and J by 6 bases, with 17 bases between them. The CDR3: CASLIEGLAEQYF. The CDR3 bases are TGTGCCAGCTTGATCGAGGGCCTCGCCGAGCAGTACTTC.

This clone was seen just once. This chain connects TRBV4-3 to TRBJ1-2; D not certain. This CDR3 is 14 amino acids long. Trimming stripped 4 bases from V and 5 bases from J, with 14 bases between. Germline CDR1 and CDR2: LGHNA and YSLEER. CDR3 sequence (DNA): TGCGCCAGCAGCCTTCAAGGACGGCCATATGGCTACACCTTC. Encoded protein: CASSLQGRPYGYTF.

The V and J genes are TRBV7-2 and TRBJ2-3; D gene unclear. V gave up 7 bases and J gave up 5 bases, with 13 bases separating them. CDR1 and CDR2 from the germline V gene are SGHTA and FQGNSA. The CDR3 is made up of 13 amino acids. Here the CDR3 DNA reads TGTGCCAGCACCCCGTGGGAAGGAGATACGCAGTATTTT. Protein sequence: CASTPWEGDTQYF.

The chain joins TRBV28 to TRBJ2-1, with D possibly TRBD2 on 5 matching bases. Looked up from germline, CDR1 is MDHEN and CDR2 is SYDVKM. Trimming pared 5 bases from V and 8 bases from J, leaving 10 bases between. The CDR3 extends over 12 amino acids. CDR3 sequence: CASSPGGHEQFF. The CDR3 region has the DNA TGTGCCAGCAGTCCCGGAGGCCATGAGCAGTTCTTC.